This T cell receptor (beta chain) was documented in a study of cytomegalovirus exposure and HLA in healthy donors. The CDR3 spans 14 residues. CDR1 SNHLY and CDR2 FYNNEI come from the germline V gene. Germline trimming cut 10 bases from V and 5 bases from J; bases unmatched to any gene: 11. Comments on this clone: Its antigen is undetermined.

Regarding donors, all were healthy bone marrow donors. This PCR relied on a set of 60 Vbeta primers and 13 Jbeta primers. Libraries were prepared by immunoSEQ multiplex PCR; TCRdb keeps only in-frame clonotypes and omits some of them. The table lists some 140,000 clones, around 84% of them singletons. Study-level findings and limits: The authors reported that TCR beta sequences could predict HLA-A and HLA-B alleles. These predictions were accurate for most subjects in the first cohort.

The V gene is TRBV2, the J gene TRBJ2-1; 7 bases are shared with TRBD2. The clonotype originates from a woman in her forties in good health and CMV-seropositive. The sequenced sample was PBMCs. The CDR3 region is CAIRSGTPDNEQFF. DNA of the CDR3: TGTGCCATCAGAAGCGGGACCCCCGACAATGAGCAGTTCTTC.